One and the same sample provided the 6 T cell receptor beta chains below, sequenced in a study of response to subunit inactivated influenza vaccine. TCRdb re-analysed the RT-PCR reads in MiXCR, keeping a single row per CDR3 protein. The sample records about 650,000 distinct CDR3 sequences, more than 15% being singletons. The sequenced sample was PBMCs from blood, obtained 11 to 12 days after vaccination. The source is a man between 50 and 59 years old who received an inactivated influenza vaccine.

The V call is TRBV3-1, the J call TRBJ2-5; D not resolved. CDR1 is LGHDT and CDR2 is YNNKEL in the germline V gene (reference sequence). The V gene lost 3 bases and the J gene lost 5 bases, with 13 bases spanning the gap. The CDR3 has 14 residues. DNA of the CDR3: TGTGCCAGCAGCCATTGGTCAGCCCGGGAGACCCAGTACTTC. Its translation: CASSHWSARETQYF.

This clonotype was detected only a few times. V gene TRBV5-6 combines with J gene TRBJ2-7; weak D call: TRBD2 (6 bases). The CDR3 has 15 amino acids. Trimming removed 4 bases at V and 3 bases at J, with 17 bases between. The germline V gene has CDR1 SGHDT and CDR2 YYEEEE. CDR3 sequence (DNA): TGTGCCAGCAGCCACATGGGGGGACTGTTCTACGAGCAGTACTTC. Translated, it gives CASSHMGGLFYEQYF.

V gene TRBV10-3 combines with J gene TRBJ2-3; D might be TRBD2 (6 bases). The V gene's germline CDR1 is ENHRY and CDR2 SYGVKD. Trimming removed 8 bases at V and 2 bases at J, with 14 bases between. The CDR3 is made up of 14 amino acids. CDR3 in DNA: TGTGCCATCCGTGGGGGAGGACTCACAGATACGCAGTATTTT. Residues: CAIRGGGLTDTQYF.

The chain employs TRBV24-1 and TRBJ2-1, with 12 bases fitting TRBD2. This CDR3 spans 16 amino acids. The trim removed 4 bases at V and 6 bases at J, leaving 6 bases unmatched. The germline gives CDR1 KGHDR, CDR2 SFDVKD. The CDR3 DNA reads as TGTGCCACCAGTGAAGTTACTAGCGGGGGGCTCAATGAGCAGTTCTTC. Translated, it gives CATSEVTSGGLNEQFF.

This clonotype has just a few counts. This chain uses TRBV2 with TRBJ1-5; weak D call: TRBD1 (6 bases). This CDR3 region has 15 residues. Germline V CDR1 and CDR2: SNHLY, FYNNEI. Trimming shortened V by 7 bases and J by 0 bases, and 13 bases separated the two germline ends. The CDR3 here is CASKGGTHSNQPQHF. The CDR3 nucleotides read TGTGCCAGCAAGGGGGGAACGCATAGCAATCAGCCCCAGCATTTT.

The chain uses TRBV9 and TRBJ2-1; 9 bases line up with TRBD2. The V segment lost 0 bases and the J segment 2 bases; nucleotides outside the gene matches: 9. CDR1 is SGDLS, CDR2 YYNGEE, per germline. CDR3 length equals 18 residues. The CDR3 region is CASSVAQRGGATYNEQFF. The CDR3 coding sequence is TGTGCCAGCAGCGTAGCGCAACGCGGGGGGGCTACCTACAATGAGCAGTTCTTC.